A single sample is the source of the 29 T cell receptor beta chains below, sequenced in a study of T cells in Graves' hyperthyroidism and ophthalmopathy. RNA transcripts were the template for amplifying TCR beta CDR3 regions. TCR CDR3 regions were first amplified by RT-PCR with HTBI primers. TCRdb re-called the multiplex PCR reads through MiXCR, storing one row per CDR3 protein. The sample lists hundreds of thousands of distinct CDR3 sequences; 16% were seen once. Sequencing was carried out using blood. The origin of the receptors is a woman younger than 35 with Graves' hyperthyroidism.

This clonotype occurred many times. V gene TRBV7-9 combines with J gene TRBJ2-1; TRBD2 matches at 7 bases. V shed 5 bases and J 0 bases; nucleotides not matched to a gene: 7. This CDR3 is 16 amino acids long. Germline CDR1 and CDR2: SEHNR and FQNEAQ (reference sequence). The CDR3 coding sequence is TGTGCCAGCAGCCCGTCTCGCGGGAGCTCCTACAATGAGCAGTTCTTC. It specifies CASSPSRGSSYNEQFF.

In this sample, this clonotype turned up many times. V and J are TRBV12-3 or TRBV12-4 and TRBJ2-5; 9 nucleotides agree with TRBD1. Trimming cost V 8 bases and J 5 bases; bases outside gene matches: 0. CDR3 length: 11 amino acids. CDR3: CASDRGETQYF. Written as DNA, the CDR3 is TGTGCCAGCGACAGGGGGGAGACCCAGTACTTC.

The rearrangement links TRBV28 to TRBJ2-2; no definite D call. V shed 6 bases and J shed 0 bases, with 14 bases lying between them. The CDR3 covers 16 residues. Germline CDR1 is MDHEN and CDR2 is SYDVKM. CDR3 DNA: TGTGCCAGCAGCCAGCATGCGTACCCGAACACCGGGGAGCTGTTTTTT. This codes for CASSQHAYPNTGELFF.

This clonotype was detected many times. This chain uses TRBV6-1 with TRBJ2-2; D possibly corresponds to TRBD2 (5 bases). V gave up 7 bases and J gave up 3 bases, with 12 bases separating them. The germline CDR1 and CDR2 sequences are MNHNS and SASEGT. CDR3 length: 14 residues. CDR3 DNA sequence: TGTGCCAGCAAAAGTCGGGGAGACACCGGGGAGCTGTTTTTT. The encoded protein is CASKSRGDTGELFF.

The rearrangement uses TRBV4-1 and TRBJ1-5, with D maybe TRBD1 (5 bases). The germline V gene encodes CDR1 MGHRA and CDR2 YSYEKL. Deletions cut 4 bases from V and 1 base from J, with 14 bases between. CDR3 length: 16 residues. The CDR3: CASSPGQGPSNQPQHF. As DNA, the CDR3 is TGCGCCAGCAGCCCGGGGCAGGGCCCGAGCAATCAGCCCCAGCATTTT.

The table lists this clonotype with many counts. For the CDR3, the DNA is TGTGCCAGCAGCCCAAGGGGACTAACCTCCTCCTACGAGCAGTACTTC. Its protein product is CASSPRGLTSSYEQYF. This rearrangement joins TRBV7-9 to TRBJ2-7; TRBD2 matches at 7 bases. J was trimmed by 0 bases and V by 5 bases; bases with no gene match: 10. The CDR3 has 16 amino acids. CDR1 and CDR2 (germline): SEHNR, FQNEAQ (reference sequence).

This clonotype has at least ten counts. The chain couples TRBV20-1 to TRBJ1-5; TRBD1 aligns across 9 bases. V trimming: 1 base; J trimming: 1 base; junction bases outside the gene matches: 8. Looked up from germline, CDR1 is DFQATT and CDR2 is SNEGSKA (reference sequence). CDR3 length: 17 residues. The chain's CDR3 is CSARAGTGQYSNQPQHF. As DNA, the CDR3 is TGCAGTGCTAGAGCTGGGACAGGGCAGTACAGCAATCAGCCCCAGCATTTT.

With respect to this clonotype: The missing conserved phenylalanine or tryptophan at the end of this CDR3 makes a read error likely. The CDR3 nucleotides are TGTGCCAGCAGTGGACGCGGTAGCGGGGTCACAGATACGCAGTATTCT. It encodes CASSGRGSGVTDTQYS. The V and J genes are TRBV6-1 and TRBJ2-3; TRBD2 matches 8 bases. Germline V gives CDR1 MNHNS, CDR2 SASEGT. The CDR3 consists of 16 residues. Trimming removed 4 bases from V and 2 bases from J; junction bases left unmatched: 8.

Regarding this clonotype: At one end the junction does not follow the germline gene, possibly because of a read error. The chain couples TRBV20-1 to TRBJ2-3; D may be TRBD1 (5 bases). This CDR3 spans 15 amino acids. Germline V CDR1 and CDR2: DFQATT, SNEGSKA (reference sequence). The CDR3 DNA follows: TGCAGTGCTAGAGGGCAGGGCCCTCGCACAGATACGCAGTACTTT. Amino acids: CSARGQGPRTDTQYF.

The rearrangement links TRBV11-2 to TRBJ2-3, with TRBD2 identical over 9 bases. This CDR3 region has 12 residues. The J segment lost 13 bases and the V segment lost 4 bases, leaving 6 bases of the junction unmatched. Germline assignment: CDR1 SGHAT and CDR2 FQNNGV. CDR3 DNA: TGTGCCAGCAGCTCCAGCGGGGGGAAGAAGTATTTT. Its protein is CASSSSGGKKYF.

The table lists this clonotype with many counts. The chain is built from TRBV12-3 or TRBV12-4 and TRBJ1-1; D perhaps matches TRBD1 (6 bases). V was shortened by 4 bases and J by 1 base, with 13 bases between the two germline ends. The CDR3 is made up of 15 amino acids. The CDR3 here is CASSSVRGWNTEAFF. The CDR3 nucleotides are TGTGCCAGCAGTTCGGTCAGGGGCTGGAACACTGAAGCTTTCTTT.

The rearrangement links TRBV4-1 to TRBJ2-1; 8 bases are shared with TRBD2. Per the germline V gene, CDR1 is MGHRA and CDR2 is YSYEKL. The J segment lost 4 bases and the V segment lost 5 bases, leaving 10 bases of the junction unmatched. The CDR3 extends over 16 amino acids. CDR3 amino acids: CASSDDLAGRYNEQFF. The CDR3, as DNA: TGCGCCAGCAGCGACGACCTAGCGGGCAGGTACAATGAGCAGTTCTTC.

This clonotype appeared many times. This chain links TRBV12-3 or TRBV12-4 with TRBJ2-7; 9 positions match TRBD1. CDR3 length: 14 amino acids. With V trimmed by 3 bases and J by 5 bases, 5 bases remained unmatched. The CDR3 protein is CASSLGQGRNEQYF. DNA for the CDR3: TGTGCCAGCAGTTTGGGACAGGGTCGGAACGAGCAGTACTTC.

This clonotype was detected ten times or more. The chain uses TRBV29-1 and TRBJ2-3, with 11 bases aligning to TRBD2. The V gene's germline CDR1 is SQVTM and CDR2 ANQGSEA. CDR3 size: 14 residues. After removal of 1 base from V and 7 bases from J, the junction contained 4 bases not matched to a gene. The CDR3: CSVEVAGGPYTQYF. The CDR3 DNA is TGCAGCGTTGAAGTAGCGGGAGGGCCCTATACGCAGTATTTT.

This clonotype was counted only a few times. This chain links TRBV24-1 with TRBJ2-2; 8 bases map to TRBD1. Trimming at V came to 5 bases and at J to 1 base, leaving 8 bases not matched to a gene. This CDR3 has 17 amino acids. Germline CDR1 is KGHDR and CDR2 is SFDVKD. CDR3 nucleotides: TGTGCCACCAGTGGCCGAGGGGACAGGATGAACACCGGGGAGCTGTTTTTT. Translating it yields CATSGRGDRMNTGELFF.

This clonotype was counted many times. J is TRBJ1-1 and V is TRBV5-1, with TRBD1 as a possible D gene (6 bases). The germline V and J ends were trimmed by 4 bases and 5 bases, with 12 bases remaining between them. CDR3 length: 13 residues. Looked up from germline, CDR1 is SGHRS and CDR2 is YFSETQ. CDR3 nucleotide sequence: TGCGCCAGCAGCCAAAAAACAGGGACTGAAGCTTTCTTT. This gives the protein CASSQKTGTEAFF.

This clonotype was counted only a few times. V and J are TRBV6-1 and TRBJ2-7, with D unclear. Germline V gives CDR1 MNHNS, CDR2 SASEGT. The CDR3 contains 11 residues. Trimming took 8 bases from V and 1 from J, leaving 6 bases between them. In nucleotides, the CDR3 is TGTGCCAGCTGCCATTCCTACGAGCAGTACTTC. Protein: CASCHSYEQYF.

This clonotype was counted only a few times. The V and J genes are TRBV30 and TRBJ1-5, with D uncertain. The CDR3 length is 15 residues. Trimming pared 4 bases from V and 0 bases from J, leaving 13 bases between. CDR1 and CDR2 from the germline V gene are GTSNPN and SVGIG (reference sequence). This chain's CDR3 is CAWNPGVSSNQPQHF. The DNA for the CDR3 is TGTGCCTGGAATCCCGGCGTTTCTAGCAATCAGCCCCAGCATTTT.

V is TRBV6-2 or TRBV6-3 and J is TRBJ2-3, with D perhaps matching TRBD1 (5 bases). The V gene lost 6 bases and the J gene lost 1 base, with 14 bases spanning the gap. The CDR3 spans 15 residues. Germline V gene data show CDR1 as MNHEY and CDR2 as SVGEGT. The DNA of the CDR3 is TGTGCCAGCAGGTCGACAGAAGACCGCACAGATACGCAGTATTTT. It is translated as CASRSTEDRTDTQYF.

The chain uses TRBV30 and TRBJ2-4; TRBD2 agrees at 9 bases. Trimming at V came to 5 bases and at J to 3 bases, leaving 11 bases not matched to a gene. The germline V gene has CDR1 GTSNPN and CDR2 SVGIG (reference sequence). The CDR3 covers 16 residues. CDR3: CAWSAAGGRVKNIQYF. DNA of the CDR3: TGTGCCTGGTCCGCAGCGGGAGGCCGGGTCAAAAACATTCAGTACTTC. Full variable domain (rest looked up from reference TRBV30 and TRBJ2-4): SQTIHQWPATLVQPVGSPLSLECTVEGTSNPNLYWYRQAAGRGLQLLFYSVGIGQISSEVPQNLSASRPQDRQFILSSKKLLLSDSGFYLCAWSAAGGRVKNIQYFGAGTRLSVL.

The sample holds many counts of this clonotype. The chain employs TRBV2 and TRBJ2-5; D possibly uses TRBD1 or TRBD2 (5 bases each). V lost 4 bases to trimming and J lost 5 bases, with 20 bases between them. The CDR3 loop spans 16 amino acids. Germline V CDR1 and CDR2: SNHLY, FYNNEI. CDR3 sequence (DNA): TGTGCCAGCAGTGGAAACATTGACAGTGGGGACGAGACCCAGTACTTC. It codes for CASSGNIDSGDETQYF.

The rearrangement links TRBV12-3 or TRBV12-4 to TRBJ2-3, with D tentatively TRBD1 (5 bases). V lost 8 bases and J 2 bases, leaving 11 bases between the germline ends. The length of the CDR3 is 13 residues. CDR3 sequence reads: CASVQGHTDTQYF. The CDR3 DNA follows: TGTGCCAGCGTGCAGGGTCACACAGATACGCAGTATTTT.

This clonotype occurred many times. The chain is built from TRBV20-1 and TRBJ2-1; 14 nucleotides agree with TRBD2. CDR3 size: 14 residues. V lost 3 bases, J lost 10 bases, and 5 bases stayed unmatched. The germline V gene encodes CDR1 DFQATT and CDR2 SNEGSKA (reference sequence). The CDR3 reads CSARGLAGVEEQFF. CDR3 nucleotides: TGCAGTGCTAGGGGACTAGCGGGAGTAGAGGAGCAGTTCTTC.

The V gene is TRBV10-3, the J gene TRBJ2-1, with D possibly being TRBD2 (6 bases). The V end lost 4 bases, the J end lost 5 bases, and 15 bases lay between the germline ends. This CDR3 has 15 amino acids. CDR1 ENHRY and CDR2 SYGVKD come from the germline V gene. The CDR3 coding sequence is TGTGCCATCAGTGCTTCAGCGGGTAAGGACAATGAGCAGTTCTTC. Its protein is CAISASAGKDNEQFF.

This clonotype was picked up many times. The rearrangement links TRBV13 to TRBJ2-5; 10 bases map to TRBD1. V gave up 4 bases and J gave up 4 bases; unmatched junction bases: 3. The germline CDR1 and CDR2 sequences are PRHDT and FYEKMQ (reference sequence). This CDR3 has 14 residues. The CDR3: CASSSGDRGETQYF. The CDR3 DNA follows: TGTGCCAGCAGCTCGGGGGACAGGGGAGAGACCCAGTACTTC.

In the case of this clonotype: This CDR3 fails to terminate in the conserved phenylalanine or tryptophan, so it likely reflects a read error. The rearrangement joins TRBV10-1 to TRBJ2-5, with D hard to call. V lost 3 bases and J lost 0, with 8 bases in between. The V gene's germline CDR1 is WNHNN and CDR2 SYGVQD (reference sequence). This CDR3 has 14 amino acids. The CDR3 region is CASSEEQNQETQYL. The CDR3 region has the DNA TGCGCCAGCAGTGAAGAGCAGAACCAAGAGACCCAGTACCTC.

This chain connects TRBV7-8 to TRBJ2-5; 12 nucleotides match TRBD2. Germline V lookup: CDR1 SGHVS, CDR2 FQNEAQ. V shed 5 bases and J 5 bases; nucleotides not matched to a gene: 15. The CDR3 runs to 18 residues. Here the CDR3 reads CASSKRRLAGVKGETQYF. DNA of the CDR3: TGTGCCAGCAGCAAAAGGAGACTAGCGGGGGTTAAGGGGGAGACCCAGTACTTC.

This clonotype was counted ten times or more. The chain joins TRBV7-9 to TRBJ2-3; D perhaps matches TRBD1 (5 bases). Germline V CDR1 and CDR2: SEHNR, FQNEAQ (reference sequence). CDR3 length: 13 residues. Trimming left V 2 bases short and J 4 bases short, with 7 bases between. CDR3 sequence: CASSLQGPDTQYF. CDR3 DNA sequence: TGTGCCAGCAGCTTACAGGGTCCAGATACGCAGTATTTT. The complete variable domain, with remaining parts taken from reference TRBV7-9 and TRBJ2-3, reads DTGVSQNPRHKITKRGQNVTFRCDPISEHNRLYWYRQTLGQGPEFLTYFQNEAQLEKSRLLSDRFSAERPKGSFSTLEIQRTEQGDSAMYLCASSLQGPDTQYFGPGTRLTVL.

This clonotype was counted between two and nine times. In DNA, the CDR3 is TGTGCTAGTGGTTCCATACTGACAGGGACGCCTTCCTACGAGCAGTACTTC. Encoded protein: CASGSILTGTPSYEQYF. The chain carries TRBV12-5 and TRBJ2-7; TRBD1 matches 7 bases. CDR1 and CDR2 from the germline V gene are LGHNT and FRNRAP. J gave up 1 base and V 4 bases, and 13 bases lay outside the gene matches. The CDR3 loop spans 17 amino acids. Full variable domain (remainder filled in from reference TRBV12-5 and TRBJ2-7): DARVTQTPRHKVTEMGQEVTMRCQPILGHNTVFWYRQTMMQGLELLAYFRNRAPLDDSGMPKDRFSAEMPDATLATLKIQPSEPRDSAVYFCASGSILTGTPSYEQYFGPGTRLTVT.